This TCR beta chain came from a study of blood T cell repertoires in COVID-19. Study at large: The United States, Italy and Spain provided the acute and convalescent COVID-19 samples. PBMCs, B-cell-depleted T cells, or T cells provided the cDNA or gDNA that made up the material.

TCRdb's copy holds only in-frame clones and misses some; the assay was immunoSEQ multiplex PCR. The data contain tens of thousands of clones, about 88% of them singletons. CDR1 and CDR2 from the germline V gene are LGHNA and YNFKEQ. The CDR3 runs to 13 residues. V was clipped by 6 bases and J by 5 bases; unmatched bases: 5. The clonotype was recovered from a human donor in a cohort sampled during active COVID-19. The chain has TRBV4-2 and TRBJ1-1, with 8 bases that match TRBD1. Sequenced material: peripheral blood. In DNA, the CDR3 is TGTGCCAGCAGACGACAGGGGTTTACTGAAGCTTTCTTT. Protein sequence: CASRRQGFTEAFF.